This paragraph covers one T cell receptor (beta chain) sequence. V lost 6 bases, J lost 7 bases, and 9 bases stayed unmatched. The length of the CDR3 is 14 residues. The assay was immunoSEQ multiplex PCR, and TCRdb's table has in-frame clones only and misses some. The profile shows roughly 350,000 clones, around 87% of them singletons. The data were obtained in a study of blood T cell repertoires in COVID-19. The chain recombines TRBV5-3 with TRBJ2-1; 8 positions match TRBD2. TRBV5-3 is reported as an ORF; its role is uncertain. The sample taken for sequencing was peripheral blood. This TCR derives from a woman in her 30s with COVID-19, enrolled during active disease. The CDR3 here is CARKRVAGYNEQFF. CDR3 coding DNA: TGTGCCAGAAAAAGGGTAGCGGGATATAATGAGCAGTTCTTC.